The rows below give T cell receptor beta chains drawn from one sample of a study of blood T cell repertoires in COVID-19. Sequencing was performed with immunoSEQ multiplex PCR; in TCRdb, only in-frame clones are kept and a portion is missing. The repertoire holds roughly 380,000 clones, about 88% seen once, with 1.5% to 1.8% in the top ten. Source material: peripheral blood. These receptors were obtained from a woman aged 40 to 50 with COVID-19, enrolled during active disease. Each CDR3 is given with its conserved first and last residue. A D gene is named only where the DNA matches it firmly. Size values are once, few and many counts, or a class for expanded clones, and some rows have none.

TRBV7-6	TRBD2	TRBJ2-1	-	TGTGCCAGCAGCTTAGGTGCCCTCGGGACTAACAATGAGCAGTTCTTC	CASSLGALGTNNEQFF
TRBV28	TRBD1	TRBJ2-5	-	TGTGCCAGCAGTTTTGGTAGTGGGACAGCCGAAGAGACCCAGTACTTC	CASSFGSGTAEETQYF
TRBV27	-	TRBJ2-1	-	TGTGCCACCGTGAGGGGGAATAACAATGAGCAGTTCTTC	CATVRGNNNEQFF
TRBV29-1	TRBD1	TRBJ2-2	once	TGCAGCGGGACAGGGGGGAGGGGCACCGGGGAGCTGTTTTTT	CSGTGGRGTGELFF
TRBV30	-	TRBJ2-7	-	TGTGCCTGGAGTGTAGATCAGGGCCGGTACTTC	CAWSVDQGRYF
TRBV6-5	TRBD1	TRBJ2-7	few	TGTGCCAGCAGTCCTACAGGGGGCTGGTACGAGCAGTACTTC	CASSPTGGWYEQYF
TRBV2	-	TRBJ2-1	-	TGTGCCAGCAACCCTAGCACTAATGAGCAGTTCTTC	CASNPSTNEQFF
TRBV7-9	-	TRBJ2-7	-	TGTGCCAGCAGCTTAGGAACAGCCTACGAGCAGTACTTC	CASSLGTAYEQYF
TRBV5-4	TRBD1	TRBJ2-3	-	TGTGCCAGCAGCACGGGACAGACCCGTAGCACAGATACGCAGTATTTT	CASSTGQTRSTDTQYF
TRBV6-5	TRBD1	TRBJ1-1	-	TGTGCCACCAGACAGGGGTATACGAACACTGAAGCTTTCTTT	CATRQGYTNTEAFF
TRBV27	-	TRBJ1-2	-	TGTGCCAGCAGTTCTCGGGGGGCCGAAGGCTACACCTTC	CASSSRGAEGYTF
TRBV28	TRBD1	TRBJ1-3	-	TGTGCCAGCAGTTTTTCGACAGGGGGCTCTGGAAACACCATATATTTT	CASSFSTGGSGNTIYF
TRBV2	-	TRBJ1-6	-	TGTGCCAGCACCGAGTGGGGGAGGAATAATTCACCCCTCCACTTT	CASTEWGRNNSPLHF
TRBV19	TRBD2	TRBJ2-2	-	TGTGCCAGTTTGGGGGGGTCGAACACCGGGGAGCTGTTTTTT	CASLGGSNTGELFF
TRBV25-1	-	TRBJ2-2	-	TGTGCCAGCAGTGAATTTAAGGAGCTGTTTTTT	CASSEFKELFF
TRBV5-1	TRBD1	TRBJ1-4	-	TGCGCCAGCAGCTCGGACAGGGGGCCAGGAACTAATGAAAAACTGTTTTTT	CASSSDRGPGTNEKLFF
TRBV19	-	TRBJ1-1	once	TGTGCCAGTAGTAAGGGGTATACTGAAGCTTTCTTT	CASSKGYTEAFF
TRBV9	TRBD2	TRBJ2-7	few	TGTGCCAGCAGCGTCGGGACTAGCGGGGGCCTGAGCTACGAGCAGTACTTC	CASSVGTSGGLSYEQYF